These 2 T cell receptor beta chains were all obtained from the same sample, sequenced in a study of shared clonotypes between healthy human individuals. Produced via immunoSEQ multiplex PCR; TCRdb's table is partial and in-frame only. The sample lists about 600,000 clones, around 97% occurring once. Sequencing used naive CD4+ T cells sorted from blood. Subset: CD45RA+ positively selected. All receptors derive from a woman aged 25 to 39 in good health.

The genes are TRBV6-1 and TRBJ2-1, with D possibly matching TRBD1 (6 bases). The V end lost 8 bases, the J end lost 8 bases, and 10 bases lay between the germline ends. The CDR3 has 11 residues. CDR1 is MNHNS and CDR2 is SASEGT in the germline V gene. The CDR3 DNA is TGTGCCAGCCAGGGGTGGGATGAGCAGTTCTTC. This translates into CASQGWDEQFF.

The chain combines TRBV6-6 with TRBJ2-5; D unresolved. This CDR3 is 12 amino acids long. Germline CDR1 reads MNHNY; CDR2 reads SVGAGI (reference sequence). Trimming pared 5 bases from V and 5 bases from J, leaving 9 bases between. In DNA, the CDR3 is TGTGCCAGCAGTCTTACCCGGGAGACCCAGTACTTC. This gives the protein CASSLTRETQYF.